This T cell receptor beta chain was captured in a study of CXCR3-negative and CXCR3-positive naive CD8 T cells. CDR3 size: 14 residues. Each TRB cDNA library was prepared by 5' RACE (with UMI labels). Reprocessing the 5' RACE reads, TCRdb reports a single entry for every CDR3 protein and omits DNA. The data show over 100,000 distinct CDR3 sequences, and the top ten clones hold approximately 0.5%. The sequencing input was naive CXCR3- CD8+ T cells from blood. Sample subset: CD45RO-CCR7+CD27+CD95- naive CD8+ T cells lacking CXCR3 (TNR3-). This chain links TRBV12-3 or TRBV12-4 with TRBJ2-7; TCRdb reports TRBD1, a call that lacks DNA to check it against. This TCR was recovered from a human donor in good health. Some clones in this sample may be carry-over from other donors' samples. CDR3 region: CASSEQGFSYEQYF.